Included here is one TCR beta chain sequence, with context. Antigen: not known. Full-length variable regions came from constant-region reverse primers plus semi-nested Nested Universal Primer A PCR. TCRdb processed the 5' RACE reads anew with MiXCR; each CDR3 protein has one entry. The profile shows roughly 9,100 distinct CDR3 sequences, 55% of them singletons. CDR3 length: 14 amino acids. Tregs were sorted as CD4+CD25+CD127-/low cells. The study, taken as a whole, reports: Tumor memory CD4+ T cell TCR gene usage was found to cluster with blood and lymph node memory CD4+ cells and with lymph node naive CD4+ cells. Whole repertoires were not studied in the larger cohort, only one V-J beta rearrangement. Tumor-infiltrating Treg TCR alpha and beta sequences overlapped most with tumor naive CD4+ T cells, then blood naive.

This clonotype was sampled from a female donor with breast cancer. Sequences were obtained from Tregs sorted from a lymph node. The chain links TRBV21-1 to TRBJ1-5; TRBD1 is the table's D call, not checked against the DNA. TRBV21-1 is noted as a pseudogene. The CDR3 protein is CASHRDRRHGPQHF. Written as DNA, the CDR3 is TGTGCCAGCCATCGGGATCGTCGGCATGGGCCCCAGCATTTT.